This T cell receptor (beta chain) is drawn from a study of tumor and adjacent non-tumor tissue in lung cancer. Study background: Aged roughly 30 to 76 years, patients included under 13 men and roughly 5 women with stage I to III disease.

Three rounds of nested PCR, following a modified ARM-PCR protocol, produced the TCRbeta library. From the multiplex PCR reads, TCRdb called clonotypes with MiXCR, one entry per CDR3 protein. The table has 90,000 to 100,000 distinct CDR3 sequences, roughly 78% seen once. The template was RNA from unsorted bulk tissue. The normal lung tissue was taken more than 3 cm from the tumor edge. Findings and limits, study-wide: Tumor tissue had significantly higher TCR diversity than normal lung.

The J segment lost 1 base and the V segment lost 0 bases, leaving 12 bases of the junction unmatched. The germline gives CDR1 SGHRS, CDR2 YFSETQ. The CDR3 runs 19 residues. This clonotype was seen many times. The antigen remains undetermined. The source is a man in his 60s with small cell lung cancer. The rearrangement joins TRBV5-1 to TRBJ2-3, with TRBD1 matching 9 bases. The sample comprised distant non-tumor lung tissue. CDR3 DNA: TGCGCCAGCAGCTTGGCCCCCGGGACAGGGAGAGTGGGCACAGATACGCAGTATTTT. This sequence encodes CASSLAPGTGRVGTDTQYF.